These T cell receptor beta chains were read from a single sample in a study of identical twins. TCRdb reprocessed the 5' RACE reads with MiXCR, giving one entry per CDR3 protein. The sample records approximately 700,000 distinct CDR3 sequences, roughly 6% being singletons. Sequenced material: naive T cells sorted from blood. These receptors all stem from a man aged 18 to 29 in good health. Both conserved end residues are part of each CDR3. D genes are given only for firm matches. Only some rows state a clone size, as once, few, many or a class for expanded clones.

j_gene | abundance | v_gene | d_gene | CDR3nt | CDR3aa
TRBJ2-5 | few | TRBV20-1 | TRBD2 | TGCAGTGCTAGGGTTGCGGGAGGGGCGGAGACCCAGTACTTC | CSARVAGGAETQYF
TRBJ2-7 | few | TRBV28 | . | TGTGCCAGCACCATCGACTCATACAGGGCCTACGAGCAGTACTTC | CASTIDSYRAYEQYF
TRBJ1-5 | . | TRBV4-1 | . | TGCGCCAGCAGCCACCCCGTGGGGGGGACCCAACCCGGTCAGCCCCAGCATTTT | CASSHPVGGTQPGQPQHF
TRBJ2-7 | . | TRBV20-1 | TRBD1 | TGCAGTGCTAGACCGACTGCCGGGACAGGGGCCTACGAGCAGTACTTC | CSARPTAGTGAYEQYF
TRBJ1-1 | . | TRBV11-2 | TRBD1 | TGTGCCAGCAGCTTGGGACAGGGCCTTGGAGCTTTCTTT | CASSLGQGLGAFF
TRBJ2-3 | few | TRBV4-3 | TRBD1 | TGCGCCAGCAGCCAAGCTGGGACAGGGGATACGCAGTATTTT | CASSQAGTGDTQYF
TRBJ2-1 | many | TRBV28 | TRBD2 | TGTGCCAGCAGAAGACGACTAGCGGGAGGCAATGAGCAGTTCTTC | CASRRRLAGGNEQFF
TRBJ2-7 | . | TRBV5-1 | TRBD1 | TGCGCCAGCAGCCTAGGGACAGGGGTGGACGAGCAGTACTTC | CASSLGTGVDEQYF
TRBJ2-6 | . | TRBV5-1 | TRBD1 | TGCGCCAGCAGCGAACAGGGGGCGCATGGGGCCAACGTCCTGACTTTC | CASSEQGAHGANVLTF
TRBJ1-6 | many | TRBV6-1 | TRBD1 | TGTGCCAGCAGTCCGGGACAGGGAGTTTCACCCCTCCACTTT | CASSPGQGVSPLHF
TRBJ1-1 | many | TRBV6-5 | . | TGTGCCAGCAGCTCCGGCAGGAACACTGAAGCTTTCTTT | CASSSGRNTEAFF
TRBJ2-1 | many | TRBV12-3/TRBV12-4 | TRBD1 | TGTGCCAGTCACCGGGACAGGGTTTCCAATGAGCAGTTCTTC | CASHRDRVSNEQFF
TRBJ2-4 | . | TRBV5-6 | . | TGTGCCAGCAGCTCCCTCCGACAGGAGATTAGAGCCAAAAACATTCAGTACTTC | CASSSLRQEIRAKNIQYF
TRBJ1-2 | . | TRBV20-1 | . | TGCAGTGCTACACGAAAGCGTGGCTACACCTTC | CSATRKRGYTF
TRBJ1-3 | . | TRBV5-1 | TRBD1 | TGCGCCAGCAGCCCTACCGGGACAGGGCCAGGCGGTGGAAACACCATATATTTT | CASSPTGTGPGGGNTIYF
TRBJ2-5 | many | TRBV11-2 | . | TGTGCCAGCACCTCGGGGTACAGACACCAAGAGACCCAGTACTTC | CASTSGYRHQETQYF
TRBJ1-4 | many | TRBV20-1 | . | TGCAGTGGCAAAACGCCGGAAGGGACGGGTGAAAAACTGTTTTTT | CSGKTPEGTGEKLFF
TRBJ2-5 | few | TRBV12-3/TRBV12-4 | . | TGTGCCAGCAGCCGAGCCCTAGCGAGAGAGGAGGAGACCCAGTACTTC | CASSRALAREEETQYF
TRBJ1-2 | many | TRBV28 | . | TGTGCCAGCTGTTTAATCGACGGGTACTACACCTTC | CASCLIDGYYTF
TRBJ2-7 | many | TRBV12-3/TRBV12-4 | TRBD1 | TGTGCCAGCAGTACCCGGACAGGACCAGAATACGAGCAGTACTTC | CASSTRTGPEYEQYF
TRBJ2-2 | . | TRBV15 | TRBD1 | TGTGCCACCAGCAGCGGTCTCCGGACAGGGGGTGTCGGGGAGCTGTTTTTT | CATSSGLRTGGVGELFF
TRBJ2-5 | . | TRBV20-1 | TRBD2 | TGCAGTGGAACACTAGCGGCTACTCAAGAGACCCAGTACTTC | CSGTLAATQETQYF
TRBJ1-1 | many | TRBV7-8 | . | TGTGCCAGCAGCTTACCAGGGCTCACTGAAGCTTTCTTT | CASSLPGLTEAFF
TRBJ2-1 | many | TRBV27 | . | TGTGCCTCCGTCGGGGGAGGTACCTACAATGAGCAGTTCTTC | CASVGGGTYNEQFF
TRBJ2-5 | few | TRBV3-1 | . | TGTGCCAGCAGCCACAACTGGGCCGAAGAGACCCAGTACTTC | CASSHNWAEETQYF
TRBJ1-4 | few | TRBV7-2 | . | TGTGCCAGCAGCTTAACCAGCTATGGGGAAAAACTGTTTTTT | CASSLTSYGEKLFF
TRBJ1-2 | many | TRBV10-3 | . | TGTGCCATCAGTGAAGGGCAGATAGACTATGGCTACACCTTC | CAISEGQIDYGYTF
TRBJ1-1 | many | TRBV12-3/TRBV12-4 | TRBD1 | TGTGCCAGCAGTGCCCGGACAGGAATTCTTTCGAAAGCTTTCTTT | CASSARTGILSKAFF
TRBJ2-4 | many | TRBV7-9 | TRBD1 | TGTGCCAGCAGTAACGACAGGGTGAACATTCAGTACTTC | CASSNDRVNIQYF
TRBJ2-7 | . | TRBV28 | . | TGTGCCAGCAGTTTATATGGGGACCACGAGCAGTACTTC | CASSLYGDHEQYF
TRBJ1-5 | many | TRBV10-3 | . | TGTGCCATCAGAGGGGGTGACAATCAGCCCCAGCATTTT | CAIRGGDNQPQHF
TRBJ2-3 | . | TRBV12-3/TRBV12-4 | . | TGTGCCAGCAGTGGGAGCCCCACAGATACGCAGTATTTT | CASSGSPTDTQYF
TRBJ2-1 | few | TRBV28 | TRBD2 | TGTGCCAGCAGTTTTGATGCCGGGAGGGCCATCTACAATGAGCAGTTCTTC | CASSFDAGRAIYNEQFF
TRBJ2-1 | many | TRBV12-3/TRBV12-4 | . | TGTGCCAGCCAGAGTGGGAATGAGCAGTTCTTC | CASQSGNEQFF
TRBJ2-5 | few | TRBV29-1 | . | TGCAGCTTTGTAGGGACGGGGGTTCAAGAGACCCAGTACTTC | CSFVGTGVQETQYF
TRBJ2-5 | many | TRBV12-3/TRBV12-4 | TRBD2 | TGTGCCAGCAGGGAGGGAGGGAACCAAGAGACCCAGTACTTC | CASREGGNQETQYF